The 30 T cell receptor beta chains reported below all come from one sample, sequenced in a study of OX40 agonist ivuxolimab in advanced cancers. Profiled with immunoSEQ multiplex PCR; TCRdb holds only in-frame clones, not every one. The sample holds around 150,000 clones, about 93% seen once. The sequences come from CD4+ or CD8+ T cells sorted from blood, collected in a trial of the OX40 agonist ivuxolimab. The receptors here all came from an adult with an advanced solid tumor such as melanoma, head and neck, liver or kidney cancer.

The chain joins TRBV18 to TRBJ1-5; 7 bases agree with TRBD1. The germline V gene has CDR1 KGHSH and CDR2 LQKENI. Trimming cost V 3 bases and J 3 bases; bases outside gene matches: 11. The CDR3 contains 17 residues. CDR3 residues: CASSPKGTAPYNQPQHF. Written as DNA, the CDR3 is TGTGCCAGCTCACCCAAAGGGACAGCGCCATACAATCAGCCCCAGCATTTT.

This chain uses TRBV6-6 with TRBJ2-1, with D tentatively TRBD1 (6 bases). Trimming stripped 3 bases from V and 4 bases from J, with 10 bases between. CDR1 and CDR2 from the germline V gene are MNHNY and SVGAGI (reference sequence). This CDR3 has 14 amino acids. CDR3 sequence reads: CASSYPQGYNEQFF. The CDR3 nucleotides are TGTGCCAGCAGTTATCCCCAGGGGTACAATGAGCAGTTCTTC.

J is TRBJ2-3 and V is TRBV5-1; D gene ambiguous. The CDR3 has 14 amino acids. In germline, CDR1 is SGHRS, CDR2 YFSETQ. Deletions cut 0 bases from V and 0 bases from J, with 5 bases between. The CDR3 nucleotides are TGCGCCAGCAGCTTGGGGGCCAGCACAGATACGCAGTATTTT. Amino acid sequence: CASSLGASTDTQYF.

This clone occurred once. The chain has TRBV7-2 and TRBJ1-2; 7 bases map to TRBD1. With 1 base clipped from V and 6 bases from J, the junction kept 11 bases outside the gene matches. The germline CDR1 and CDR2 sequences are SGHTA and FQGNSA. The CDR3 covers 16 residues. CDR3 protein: CASSLVGRQGGHGYTF. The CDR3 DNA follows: TGTGCCAGCAGCTTAGTAGGGCGGCAGGGGGGCCATGGCTACACCTTC.

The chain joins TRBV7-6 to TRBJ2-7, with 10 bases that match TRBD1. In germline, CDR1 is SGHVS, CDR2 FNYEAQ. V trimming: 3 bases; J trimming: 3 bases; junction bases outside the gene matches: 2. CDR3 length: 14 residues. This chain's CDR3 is CASSLTGGVYEQYF. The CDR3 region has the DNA TGTGCCAGCAGCTTGACAGGGGGCGTCTACGAGCAGTACTTC.

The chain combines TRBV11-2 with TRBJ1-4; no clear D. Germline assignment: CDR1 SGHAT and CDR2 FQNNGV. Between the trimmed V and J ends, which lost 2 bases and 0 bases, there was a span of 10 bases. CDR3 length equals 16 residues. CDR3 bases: TGTGCCAGCAGCTTAAAGCGGGCGGCAACTAATGAAAAACTGTTTTTT. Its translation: CASSLKRAATNEKLFF.

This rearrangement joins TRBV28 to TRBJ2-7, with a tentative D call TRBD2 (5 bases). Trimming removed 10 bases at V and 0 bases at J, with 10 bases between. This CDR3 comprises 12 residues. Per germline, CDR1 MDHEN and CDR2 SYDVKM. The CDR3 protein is CATGRGSYEQYF. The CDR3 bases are TGTGCCACGGGCCGGGGCTCCTACGAGCAGTACTTC.

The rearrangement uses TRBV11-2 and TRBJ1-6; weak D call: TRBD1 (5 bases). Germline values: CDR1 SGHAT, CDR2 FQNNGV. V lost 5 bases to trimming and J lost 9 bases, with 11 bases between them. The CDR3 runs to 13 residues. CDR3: CASSPGRTSPLHF. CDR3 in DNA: TGTGCCAGCAGCCCGGGACGGACTTCACCCCTCCACTTT. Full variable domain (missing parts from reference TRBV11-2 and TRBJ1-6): EAGVAQSPRYKIIEKRQSVAFWCNPISGHATLYWYQQILGQGPKLLIQFQNNGVVDDSQLPKDRFSAERLKGVDSTLKIQPAKLEDSAVYLCASSPGRTSPLHFGNGTRLTVT.

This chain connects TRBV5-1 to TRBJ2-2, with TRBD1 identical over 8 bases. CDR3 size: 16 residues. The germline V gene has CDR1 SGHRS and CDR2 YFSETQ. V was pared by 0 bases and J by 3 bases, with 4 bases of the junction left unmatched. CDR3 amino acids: CASSLGGQEYTGELFF. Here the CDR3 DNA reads TGCGCCAGCAGCTTGGGGGGACAGGAGTACACCGGGGAGCTGTTTTTT.

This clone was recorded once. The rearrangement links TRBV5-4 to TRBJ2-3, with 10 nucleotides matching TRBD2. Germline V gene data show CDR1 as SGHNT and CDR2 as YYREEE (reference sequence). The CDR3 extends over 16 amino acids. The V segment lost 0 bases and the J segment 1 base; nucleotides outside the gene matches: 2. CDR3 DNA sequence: TGTGCCAGCAGCTTGGGGCTAGCGGGGGGCACAGATACGCAGTATTTT. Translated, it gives CASSLGLAGGTDTQYF.

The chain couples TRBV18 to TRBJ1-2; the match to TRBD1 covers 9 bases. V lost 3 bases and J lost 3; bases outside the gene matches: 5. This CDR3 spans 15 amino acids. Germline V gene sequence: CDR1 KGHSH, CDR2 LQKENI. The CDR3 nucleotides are TGTGCCAGCTCACCGGGACAGGGTAACGACTATGGCTACACCTTC. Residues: CASSPGQGNDYGYTF.

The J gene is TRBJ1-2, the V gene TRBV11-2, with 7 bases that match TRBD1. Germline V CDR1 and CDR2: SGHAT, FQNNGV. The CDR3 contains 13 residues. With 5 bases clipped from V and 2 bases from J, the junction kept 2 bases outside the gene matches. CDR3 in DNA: TGTGCCAGCAGCCGACAGGGCAACTATGGCTACACCTTC. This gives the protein CASSRQGNYGYTF.

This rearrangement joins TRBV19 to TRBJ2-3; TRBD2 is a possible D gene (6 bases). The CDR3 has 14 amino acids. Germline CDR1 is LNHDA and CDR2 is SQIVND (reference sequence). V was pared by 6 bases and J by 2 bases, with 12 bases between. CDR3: CASRYREYTDTQYF. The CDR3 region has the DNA TGTGCCAGTAGATATCGGGAGTACACAGATACGCAGTATTTT.

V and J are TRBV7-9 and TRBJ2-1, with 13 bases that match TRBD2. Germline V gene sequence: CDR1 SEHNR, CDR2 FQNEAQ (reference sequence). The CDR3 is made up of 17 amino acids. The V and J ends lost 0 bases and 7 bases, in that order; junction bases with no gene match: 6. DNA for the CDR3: TGTGCCAGCAGCTTAGCGACAACTAGCGGGGGGGCGAATGAGCAGTTCTTC. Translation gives CASSLATTSGGANEQFF.

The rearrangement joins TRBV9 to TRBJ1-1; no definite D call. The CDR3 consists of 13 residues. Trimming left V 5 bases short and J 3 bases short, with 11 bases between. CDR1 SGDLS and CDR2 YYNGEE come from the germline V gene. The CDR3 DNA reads TGTGCCAGCAGTGAGGGAACCCACACTGAAGCTTTCTTT. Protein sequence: CASSEGTHTEAFF.

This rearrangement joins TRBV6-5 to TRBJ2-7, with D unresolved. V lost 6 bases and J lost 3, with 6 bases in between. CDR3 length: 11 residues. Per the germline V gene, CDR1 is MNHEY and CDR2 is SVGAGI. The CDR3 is CASSPNYEQYF. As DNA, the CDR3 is TGTGCCAGCAGCCCCAACTACGAGCAGTACTTC.

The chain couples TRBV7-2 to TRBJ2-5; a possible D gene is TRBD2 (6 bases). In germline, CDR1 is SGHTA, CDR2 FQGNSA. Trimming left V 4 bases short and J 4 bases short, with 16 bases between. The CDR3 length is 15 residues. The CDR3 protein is CASSSGKGRGETQYF. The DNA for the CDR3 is TGTGCCAGCAGCTCCGGGAAGGGGCGGGGAGAGACCCAGTACTTC.

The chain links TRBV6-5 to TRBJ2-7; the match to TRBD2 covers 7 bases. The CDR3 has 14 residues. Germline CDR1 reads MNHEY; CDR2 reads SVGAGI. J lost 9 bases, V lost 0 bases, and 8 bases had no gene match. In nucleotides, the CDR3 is TGTGCCAGCAGTTACTCCGGCCCTAGCGGACGGCAGTACTTC. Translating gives CASSYSGPSGRQYF.

The CDR3 DNA reads as TGTGCCAGCAGCCCCAGGAACCCCCTCTACGAGCAGTACTTC. Encoded protein: CASSPRNPLYEQYF. V gene TRBV28 combines with J gene TRBJ2-7; no definite D call. Looked up from germline, CDR1 is MDHEN and CDR2 is SYDVKM. V dropped 6 bases and J dropped 3 bases, with 15 bases sitting between them. CDR3 length: 14 amino acids.

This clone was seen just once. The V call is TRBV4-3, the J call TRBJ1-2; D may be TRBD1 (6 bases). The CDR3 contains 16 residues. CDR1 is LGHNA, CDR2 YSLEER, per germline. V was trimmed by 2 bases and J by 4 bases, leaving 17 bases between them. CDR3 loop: CASSQQGTPILYGYTF. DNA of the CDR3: TGCGCCAGCAGCCAACAGGGGACACCGATTCTCTATGGCTACACCTTC.

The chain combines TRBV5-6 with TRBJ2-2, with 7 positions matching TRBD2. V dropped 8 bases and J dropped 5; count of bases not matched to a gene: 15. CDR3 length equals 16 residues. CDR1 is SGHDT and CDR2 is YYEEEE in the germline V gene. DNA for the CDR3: TGTGCCAGTAACCGGGCGGCGGGAGTACGAACCGGGGAGCTGTTTTTT. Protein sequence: CASNRAAGVRTGELFF.

This chain's CDR3 is CASSRLAGYTGELFF. The CDR3 nucleotides read TGTGCCAGCAGTCGACTAGCGGGGTACACCGGGGAGCTGTTTTTT. This rearrangement joins TRBV6-6 to TRBJ2-2, with 11 nucleotides matching TRBD2. This CDR3 comprises 15 residues. The ends lost 5 bases at V and 3 bases at J; junction bases unmatched: 2. The germline CDR1 and CDR2 sequences are MNHNY and SVGAGI (reference sequence).

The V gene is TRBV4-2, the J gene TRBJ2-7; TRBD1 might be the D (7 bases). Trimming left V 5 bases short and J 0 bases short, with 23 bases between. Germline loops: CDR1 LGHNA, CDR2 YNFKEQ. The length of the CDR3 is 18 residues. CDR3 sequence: CASSLEGAPPVSSYEQYF. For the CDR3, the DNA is TGTGCCAGCAGCTTGGAGGGGGCCCCTCCCGTGAGCTCCTACGAGCAGTACTTC.

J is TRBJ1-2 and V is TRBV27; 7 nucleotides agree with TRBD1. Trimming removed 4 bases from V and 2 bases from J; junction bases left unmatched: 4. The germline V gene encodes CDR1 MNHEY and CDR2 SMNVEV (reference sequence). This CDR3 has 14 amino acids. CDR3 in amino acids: CASSSTGLNYGYTF. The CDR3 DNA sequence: TGTGCCAGCAGTTCGACAGGGTTGAACTATGGCTACACCTTC.

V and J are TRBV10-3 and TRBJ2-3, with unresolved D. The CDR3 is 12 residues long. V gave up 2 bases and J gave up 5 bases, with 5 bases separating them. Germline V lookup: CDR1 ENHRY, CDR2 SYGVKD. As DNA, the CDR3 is TGTGCCATCAGTGAGATGGGAGATACGCAGTATTTT. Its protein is CAISEMGDTQYF.

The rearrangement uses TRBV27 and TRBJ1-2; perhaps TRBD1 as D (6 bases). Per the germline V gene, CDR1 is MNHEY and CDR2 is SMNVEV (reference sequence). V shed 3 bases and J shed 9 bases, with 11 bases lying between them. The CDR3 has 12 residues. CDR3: CASSFSGDSYTF. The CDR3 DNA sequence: TGTGCCAGCAGTTTCTCCGGGGACAGCTACACCTTC.

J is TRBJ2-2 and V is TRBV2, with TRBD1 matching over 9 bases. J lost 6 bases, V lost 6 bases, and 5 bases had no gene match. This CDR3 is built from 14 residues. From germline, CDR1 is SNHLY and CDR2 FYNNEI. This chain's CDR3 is CASRGTGWAGELFF. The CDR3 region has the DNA TGTGCCAGCAGGGGGACAGGGTGGGCCGGGGAGCTGTTTTTT.

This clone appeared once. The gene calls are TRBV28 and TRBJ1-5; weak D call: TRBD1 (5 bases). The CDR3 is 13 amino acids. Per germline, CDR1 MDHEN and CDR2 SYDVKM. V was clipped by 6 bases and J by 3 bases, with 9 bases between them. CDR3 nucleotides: TGTGCCAGCAGGTCGGGGACCAATCAGCCCCAGCATTTT. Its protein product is CASRSGTNQPQHF.

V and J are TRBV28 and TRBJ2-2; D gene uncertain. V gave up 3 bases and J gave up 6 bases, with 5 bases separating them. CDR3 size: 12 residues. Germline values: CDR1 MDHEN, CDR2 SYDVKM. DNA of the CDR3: TGTGCCAGCAGTTTCGCGGCCGGGGAGCTGTTTTTT. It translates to CASSFAAGELFF.

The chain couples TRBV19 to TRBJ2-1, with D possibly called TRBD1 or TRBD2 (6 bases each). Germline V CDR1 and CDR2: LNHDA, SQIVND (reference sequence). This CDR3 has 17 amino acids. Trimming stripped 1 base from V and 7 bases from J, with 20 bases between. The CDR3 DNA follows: TGTGCCAGTAGTATAGGCCCCCGGGGGCGCGTTAAGAATGAGCAGTTCTTC. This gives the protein CASSIGPRGRVKNEQFF.